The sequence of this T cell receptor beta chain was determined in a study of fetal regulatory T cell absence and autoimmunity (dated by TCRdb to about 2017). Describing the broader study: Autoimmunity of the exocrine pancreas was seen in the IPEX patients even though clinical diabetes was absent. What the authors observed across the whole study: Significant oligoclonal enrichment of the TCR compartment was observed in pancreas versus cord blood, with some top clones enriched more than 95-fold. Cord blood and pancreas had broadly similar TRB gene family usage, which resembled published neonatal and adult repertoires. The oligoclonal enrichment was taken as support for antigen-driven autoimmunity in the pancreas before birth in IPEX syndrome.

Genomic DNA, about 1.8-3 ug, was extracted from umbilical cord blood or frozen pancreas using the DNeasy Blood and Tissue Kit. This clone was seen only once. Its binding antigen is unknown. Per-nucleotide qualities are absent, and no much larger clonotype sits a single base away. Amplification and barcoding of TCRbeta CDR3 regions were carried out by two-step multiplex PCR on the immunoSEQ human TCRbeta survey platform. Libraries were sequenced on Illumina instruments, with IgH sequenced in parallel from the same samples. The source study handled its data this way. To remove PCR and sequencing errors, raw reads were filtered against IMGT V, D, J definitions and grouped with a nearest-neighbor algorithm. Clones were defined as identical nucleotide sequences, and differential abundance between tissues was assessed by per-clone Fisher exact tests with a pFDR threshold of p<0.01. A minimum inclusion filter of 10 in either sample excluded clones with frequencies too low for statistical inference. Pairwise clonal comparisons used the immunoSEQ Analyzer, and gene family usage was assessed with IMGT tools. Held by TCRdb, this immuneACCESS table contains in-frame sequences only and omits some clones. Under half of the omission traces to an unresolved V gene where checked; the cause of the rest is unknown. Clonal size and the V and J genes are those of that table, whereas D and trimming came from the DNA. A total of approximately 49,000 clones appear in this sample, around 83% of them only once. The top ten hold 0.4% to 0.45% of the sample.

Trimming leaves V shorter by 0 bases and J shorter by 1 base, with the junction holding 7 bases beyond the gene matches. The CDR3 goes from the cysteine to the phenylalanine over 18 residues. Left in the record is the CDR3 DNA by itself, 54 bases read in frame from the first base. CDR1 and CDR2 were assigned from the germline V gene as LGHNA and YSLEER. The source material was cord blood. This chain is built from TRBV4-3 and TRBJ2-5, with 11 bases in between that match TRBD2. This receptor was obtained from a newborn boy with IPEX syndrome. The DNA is TGCGCCAGCAGCCAAGACTGGATAGCGGGGGGGTTCCAAGAGACCCAGTACTTC. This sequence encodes CASSQDWIAGGFQETQYF.